The clone carrying this TCR beta chain came up many times. Its specificity is unknown. The TCR library was built from RNA with a 3' RACE protocol and unique molecular identifiers. TCRdb re-called the 3' RACE reads with MiXCR, one entry per CDR3 protein. The sample includes about 89,000 distinct CDR3 sequences, approximately 6.9% of them seen just once. Sample treatment: PENTA 11 planned treatment interruption arm or continuous ART arm. Participants had taken at least three-drug ART for at least 24 weeks. At least 5 million viable PBMCs were required per cryopreserved sample. The data were taken from a study of HIV-infected children after antiretroviral therapy interruption. The CDR3 length is 12 residues. The V and J ends lost 3 bases and 6 bases respectively, with 10 bases between them. Germline loops: CDR1 SQVTM, CDR2 ANQGSEA. Whole-study results and caveats: Sorted CD45RA+ naive cells might include minor non-naive CD45RA+ cells.

The V call is TRBV29-1, the J call TRBJ2-3, with D possibly matching TRBD2 (5 bases). The sample consisted of CD45RA+ CD4+ T cells from PBMCs, pooled from several time points, taken from a donor given antiretroviral therapy, either interrupted or continuous. The subset: naive CD4+ CD45RA+ CD45RO- T cells. The clonotype was recovered from a pool of human donors with HIV. The CDR3 bases are TGCAGCGTTGATGGGTCGGGGGATACGCAGTATTTT. Its protein is CSVDGSGDTQYF.